Described below is a single T cell receptor (beta chain) sequence and its context. Its antigen is not known. This record belongs to a study of graft-versus-host responses after intestinal transplantation. The wider study: Each patient got anti-thymocyte globulin induction, then tacrolimus and steroids for around three years. The study's findings and limits: Allografts of patients with graft-donor T cell macrochimerism showed high graft-versus-host to host-versus-graft clone ratios. Early post-transplant falls in HvG clones accompanied the peak levels of circulating GvH clones. The marrow of recipients harbored GvH clones, and ileum or blood showed some of them first.

Germline CDR1 SGHVT, CDR2 SQSDAQ. The CDR3 extends over 15 amino acids. V lost 4 bases and J lost 7; bases outside the gene matches: 11. Only in-frame clones appear in the TCRdb table, and some are missing; sequencing was by immunoSEQ multiplex PCR. The sample holds some 87,000 clones, roughly 91% seen once. The starting material was unstimulated CD8+ T cells sorted from spleen or lymph node cells, obtained before transplant. The J gene is TRBJ1-2, the V gene TRBV7-4; 8 nucleotides align to TRBD1. This TCR derives from a human donor who was the organ donor for an intestinal transplant. Here the CDR3 DNA reads TGTGCCAGCAGCTACGGACAGGGTAGGATCTCTGGCTACACCTTC. It yields the protein CASSYGQGRISGYTF.